This T cell receptor (beta chain) was observed in a study of blood T cell repertoires in COVID-19. The overall study: Researchers got acute and convalescent COVID-19 samples from the United States, Italy and Spain.

V lost 1 base and J lost 8, with 8 bases in between. The CDR3 contains 12 residues. The germline gives CDR1 LGHDT, CDR2 YNNKEL (reference sequence). Sequencing was performed with immunoSEQ multiplex PCR; in TCRdb, only in-frame clones are kept and a portion is missing. The sample contains roughly 150,000 clones, 75% to 80% of which appear only once. The V and J genes are TRBV3-1 (or the pseudogene TRBV3-2) and TRBJ1-2; no clear D. The receptor was isolated from an elderly woman with acute or convalescent COVID-19. The specimen was peripheral blood. DNA for the CDR3: TGTGCCAGCAGCCAAGCTCGGGAGGGCTACACCTTC. Translation gives CASSQAREGYTF.